The entry that follows covers one T cell receptor (beta chain) sequence. Its matching antigen is unknown. The CDR3 is 16 residues long. Germline V gene sequence: CDR1 LGHNA, CDR2 YSLEER. These data come from a study of T cells expressing NK-cell markers. At the level of the study: HCMV serostatus: most of the eight sequenced donors positive, one negative. General study findings and limits: Topping the CD3+CD56-NKG2C+ fraction as well were these clonotypes, in a handful of donors.

TCRdb re-called the 5' RACE reads; every CDR3 protein appears as one record, without DNA. This table holds about 540,000 distinct CDR3 sequences. The V gene is TRBV4-3, the J gene TRBJ2-1; lacking DNA, the TRBD2 call made by TCRdb goes unchecked. This TCR was sampled from a young man in good health. Sequenced material: blood T cells: a sorted CD56 or NKG2C T cell subset, CD4+ or CD8+ T cells, or bulk PBMC T cells (not recorded which). The CDR3: CASSPMGGTGVNEQFF.